The clone carrying this T cell receptor beta chain was found once. The target antigen is unknown. The same CDR3 arises from other DNA sequences in this sample as well. The sample originates from a study of cytomegalovirus exposure and HLA in healthy donors. Primers: 60 Vbeta forward and 13 Jbeta reverse. Clones were sequenced by immunoSEQ multiplex PCR, and TCRdb holds only the in-frame ones, with some missing. The repertoire holds 150,000 to 200,000 clones, with around 80% as singletons. Overall study results and limits: Whilst most TCR sequences proved rare, a subset of public TCRs occurred across many donors. The authors confirmed in vitro that three CMV-associated chains were specific for CMV antigens.

The sequenced sample was PBMCs. This clonotype originated in a woman aged 40 to 50 in good health and CMV-seronegative.

CDR3 protein: CASTPAGAYGYTF. The DNA for the CDR3 is TGTGCCAGCACTCCTGCGGGGGCCTATGGCTACACCTTC. The rearrangement joins TRBV27 to TRBJ1-2; D is possibly TRBD1 (6 bases). The CDR3 runs 13 residues. V was pared by 7 bases and J by 4 bases, with 13 bases between. The V gene's germline CDR1 is MNHEY and CDR2 SMNVEV (reference sequence).